The 30 T cell receptor beta chains listed next were all sequenced from one sample in a study of blood T cell repertoires in COVID-19. Generated by immunoSEQ multiplex PCR, the TCRdb table keeps only in-frame clones and is missing some. Seen here are roughly 110,000 clones, 81% observed once, and the top ten hold roughly 1.5%. The sequencing sample was made of peripheral blood. The source is a man aged 50 to 60 with acute or convalescent COVID-19.

This clone has just a few counts. The chain uses TRBV12-5 and TRBJ1-5; TRBD1 agrees at 11 bases. The CDR3 runs to 15 residues. Germline V gene lookup returns CDR1 LGHNT and CDR2 FRNRAP. After removal of 5 bases from V and 5 bases from J, the junction contained 5 bases not matched to a gene. CDR3 nucleotides: TGTGCTAGTGGTGGCAGGACAGGGGGCGATCAGCCCCAGCATTTT. Translating gives CASGGRTGGDQPQHF.

The chain is built from TRBV5-1 and TRBJ1-2; TRBD1 might be the D (5 bases). Germline V lookup: CDR1 SGHRS, CDR2 YFSETQ. Trimming shortened V by 0 bases and J by 5 bases, and 8 bases separated the two germline ends. The CDR3 length is 13 residues. The CDR3 DNA reads TGCGCCAGCAGCTTGGTTTCAGGGTATGGCTACACCTTC. Translating gives CASSLVSGYGYTF.

This clone was picked up a small number of times. The rearrangement joins TRBV29-1 to TRBJ1-1, with D perhaps TRBD1 (5 bases). V lost 4 bases to trimming and J lost 1 base, with 16 bases between them. The CDR3 covers 15 residues. Germline V gene data show CDR1 as SQVTM and CDR2 as ANQGSEA. The CDR3 region has the DNA TGCAGCGTTGGACCCTCACCGGACACGAACACTGAAGCTTTCTTT. Residues: CSVGPSPDTNTEAFF.

CDR3: CASSGRTGSNSPLHF. In nucleotides, the CDR3 is TGTGCCAGCAGCGGACGGACAGGGAGTAATTCACCCCTCCACTTT. The rearrangement uses TRBV9 and TRBJ1-6; 8 bases agree with TRBD1. V was clipped by 3 bases and J by 6 bases; unmatched bases: 5. CDR1 SGDLS and CDR2 YYNGEE come from the germline V gene. The CDR3 runs 15 residues.

In its sample, this clone was seen a few times. The genes are TRBV28 and TRBJ1-2; D is possibly TRBD1 (5 bases). V was clipped by 8 bases and J by 3 bases, with 16 bases between them. The CDR3 is made up of 14 amino acids. The germline V gene encodes CDR1 MDHEN and CDR2 SYDVKM. The CDR3 loop reads CASWGLPSYYGYTF. The CDR3 nucleotides read TGTGCCAGCTGGGGCTTGCCATCGTACTATGGCTACACCTTC.

The genes are TRBV5-1 and TRBJ1-5, with 8 bases identical to TRBD1. Trimming removed 7 bases from V and 5 bases from J; junction bases left unmatched: 14. The CDR3 spans 16 residues. Germline V gives CDR1 SGHRS, CDR2 YFSETQ. The CDR3 coding sequence is TGCGCCAGCGCGCGGATGGCAGGGGGCCCTCATCAGCCCCAGCATTTT. Its translation: CASARMAGGPHQPQHF.

The V gene is TRBV27, the J gene TRBJ1-5; a possible D gene is TRBD1 (5 bases). Per the germline V gene, CDR1 is MNHEY and CDR2 is SMNVEV (reference sequence). This CDR3 region has 16 residues. The V and J ends lost 5 bases and 3 bases respectively, with 17 bases between them. CDR3: CASSPLKGRYNQPQHF. CDR3 bases: TGTGCCAGCAGTCCCCTTAAGGGGCGATACAATCAGCCCCAGCATTTT.

This chain connects TRBV4-1 to TRBJ1-4; TRBD1 is a possible D gene (6 bases). This CDR3 comprises 14 residues. The germline V and J ends were trimmed by 5 bases and 7 bases, with 14 bases remaining between them. CDR1 is MGHRA and CDR2 is YSYEKL in the germline V gene. The CDR3 nucleotides are TGCGCCAGCAGCTCCCACAGGGAGACTGAAAAACTGTTTTTT. It is translated as CASSSHRETEKLFF.

The J gene is TRBJ2-3, the V gene TRBV30; 11 nucleotides match TRBD1. The CDR3 covers 14 residues. With V trimmed by 1 base and J by 7 bases, 4 bases remained unmatched. CDR1 is GTSNPN and CDR2 is SVGIG in the germline V gene (reference sequence). For the CDR3, the DNA is TGTGCCTGGAGTGAGGACAGGGGGCTAAATACGCAGTATTTT. It encodes CAWSEDRGLNTQYF.

This chain links TRBV12-5 with TRBJ2-3, with a possible D match to TRBD1 (5 bases). Trimming took off 6 bases at V and 0 bases at J, with 10 bases between the two ends. Germline V gene sequence: CDR1 LGHNT, CDR2 FRNRAP. The CDR3 runs 14 residues. The CDR3 bases are TGTGCTAGTGGGATGACAGTTAGCACAGATACGCAGTATTTT. Amino acid sequence: CASGMTVSTDTQYF.

This clone was detected once. J is TRBJ1-4 and V is TRBV3-1 (or the pseudogene TRBV3-2), with 9 bases fitting TRBD1. The germline V gene has CDR1 LGHDT and CDR2 YNNKEL (reference sequence). J gave up 8 bases and V 4 bases, and 8 bases lay outside the gene matches. This CDR3 has 15 amino acids. The CDR3 coding sequence is TGTGCCAGCAGCCCGGGACAGGGAAGTCGCGAAAAACTGTTTTTT. This sequence encodes CASSPGQGSREKLFF.

This clone was recorded once. The rearrangement links TRBV13 to TRBJ2-5, with a weak D call TRBD1 (5 bases). Trimming cost V 2 bases and J 1 base, with 8 bases left between them. The CDR3 extends over 14 amino acids. Per the germline V gene, CDR1 is PRHDT and CDR2 is FYEKMQ (reference sequence). CDR3 coding DNA: TGTGCCAGCAGCTTAAAGGGGTTCCAAGAGACCCAGTACTTC. The encoded protein is CASSLKGFQETQYF.

V gene TRBV4-1 combines with J gene TRBJ2-3, with TRBD1 as a possible D gene (6 bases). Trimming cost V 4 bases and J 0 bases, with 14 bases left between them. There are 16 residues in the CDR3. Germline values: CDR1 MGHRA, CDR2 YSYEKL. The CDR3 DNA follows: TGCGCCAGCAGCCTTGCCGGGACACCGAGCACAGATACGCAGTATTTT. It yields the protein CASSLAGTPSTDTQYF.

The J gene is TRBJ1-2, the V gene TRBV28; D is perhaps TRBD1 (5 bases). The CDR3 extends over 14 amino acids. In germline, CDR1 is MDHEN, CDR2 SYDVKM. Trimming removed 6 bases at V and 8 bases at J, with 19 bases between. CDR3 sequence: CASSRPRTFYGYTF. The CDR3 DNA is TGTGCCAGCAGCCGCCCCCGGACATTCTACGGCTACACCTTC.

This chain links TRBV2 with TRBJ1-6, with 7 bases identical to TRBD1. The V gene end was trimmed by 8 bases and the J gene end by 9 bases; junction bases not matched to a gene: 7. Germline lookup yields CDR1 SNHLY and CDR2 FYNNEI. This CDR3 comprises 13 residues. For the CDR3, the DNA is TGTGCCAGCTACAGGGGAGTCGGTTCACCCCTCCACTTT. Protein: CASYRGVGSPLHF.

The chain links TRBV3-1 (or the pseudogene TRBV3-2) to TRBJ1-1; D not certain. CDR3 length: 11 amino acids. Trimming removed 8 bases at V and 3 bases at J, with 7 bases between. Germline V lookup: CDR1 LGHDT, CDR2 YNNKEL (reference sequence). Written as DNA, the CDR3 is TGTGCCAGCGGGAGTTACACTGAAGCTTTCTTT. This encodes CASGSYTEAFF.

There are a few counts of this clone. The rearrangement joins TRBV11-2 to TRBJ1-1; D gene uncertain. Trimming removed 1 base from V and 1 base from J, with 7 bases in between. The CDR3 sequence is 14 residues long. In germline, CDR1 is SGHAT, CDR2 FQNNGV. DNA for the CDR3: TGTGCCAGCAGCTTAGTGCCGGGGAACACTGAAGCTTTCTTT. This gives the protein CASSLVPGNTEAFF.

This chain connects TRBV6-6 to TRBJ1-4; 7 bases agree with TRBD1. The trim removed 4 bases at V and 8 bases at J, leaving 1 base unmatched. In germline, CDR1 is MNHNY, CDR2 SVGAGI (reference sequence). This CDR3 has 12 amino acids. The CDR3: CASSSDREKLFF. The CDR3 coding sequence is TGTGCCAGCAGTTCGGACAGGGAAAAACTGTTTTTT.

The V gene is TRBV6-6, the J gene TRBJ1-5; TRBD1 aligns across 9 bases. CDR1 is MNHNY and CDR2 is SVGAGI in the germline V gene (reference sequence). The CDR3 is made up of 16 amino acids. J gave up 2 bases and V 5 bases, and 7 bases lay outside the gene matches. CDR3: CASSPRTGDGNQPQHF. CDR3 in DNA: TGTGCCAGCAGTCCCAGGACAGGGGACGGCAATCAGCCCCAGCATTTT.

This sequence joins TRBV6-6 and TRBJ2-3; 9 bases are shared with TRBD2. Trimming removed 6 bases from V and 5 bases from J; junction bases left unmatched: 15. The germline V gene has CDR1 MNHNY and CDR2 SVGAGI (reference sequence). CDR3 length: 17 residues. CDR3 sequence reads: CASSRLFGRGGGDTQYF. CDR3 in DNA: TGTGCCAGCAGCCGACTATTCGGGCGGGGGGGCGGAGATACGCAGTATTTT.

The rearrangement links TRBV9 to TRBJ2-1; no definite D call. The CDR3 runs 16 residues. Germline V lookup: CDR1 SGDLS, CDR2 YYNGEE. V gave up 4 bases and J gave up 4 bases, with 18 bases separating them. This CDR3 reads CASSLSSANAYNEQFF. The CDR3 DNA reads TGTGCCAGCAGCCTCTCGAGTGCCAACGCGTACAATGAGCAGTTCTTC.

The chain joins TRBV5-1 to TRBJ1-1; D ambiguous. Trimming shortened V by 2 bases and J by 1 base, and 9 bases separated the two germline ends. The CDR3 is made up of 14 amino acids. CDR1 and CDR2 (germline): SGHRS, YFSETQ. The CDR3 DNA is TGCGCCAGCAGCTTTTCTCCGGGGAACACTGAAGCTTTCTTT. Amino acids: CASSFSPGNTEAFF.

V and J are TRBV2 and TRBJ1-5, with 8 bases aligning to TRBD1. CDR3 length: 13 amino acids. V trimming: 8 bases; J trimming: 5 bases; junction bases outside the gene matches: 5. Germline V gene sequence: CDR1 SNHLY, CDR2 FYNNEI. CDR3: CASWSGGHQPQHF. The CDR3 coding sequence is TGTGCCAGCTGGTCAGGGGGCCATCAGCCCCAGCATTTT.

This clone was seen only once. The CDR3 DNA sequence: TGTGCCAGCAGCCTTACCTGGGGGGGGACTGAAAAACTGTTTTTT. Amino acid sequence: CASSLTWGGTEKLFF. The chain recombines TRBV6-5 with TRBJ1-4; D might be TRBD1 (5 bases). V lost 6 bases and J lost 7, with 18 bases in between. Germline V gene data show CDR1 as MNHEY and CDR2 as SVGAGI. The CDR3 has 15 residues.

The J gene is TRBJ1-6, the V gene TRBV27, with 7 positions matching TRBD1. The germline V gene encodes CDR1 MNHEY and CDR2 SMNVEV (reference sequence). The CDR3 has 14 residues. After removal of 8 bases from V and 6 bases from J, the junction contained 7 bases not matched to a gene. The CDR3 DNA is TGTGCCAGCCGAATCGGGACAGCTAATTCACCCCTCCACTTT. This encodes CASRIGTANSPLHF.

The chain joins TRBV6-5 to TRBJ1-2, with TRBD1 matching over 11 bases. The CDR3 contains 15 residues. The V gene end was trimmed by 6 bases and the J gene end by 8 bases; junction bases not matched to a gene: 11. Germline V gives CDR1 MNHEY, CDR2 SVGAGI. DNA of the CDR3: TGTGCCAGCAGAAAAGGACAGGGGGCATTTAAAGGCTACACCTTC. This translates into CASRKGQGAFKGYTF.

The rearrangement links TRBV10-1 to TRBJ2-3; 7 nucleotides line up with TRBD1. V was pared by 3 bases and J by 3 bases, with 3 bases of the junction left unmatched. The CDR3 has 14 amino acids. CDR1 is WNHNN, CDR2 SYGVQD, per germline (reference sequence). The CDR3 bases are TGCGCCAGCAGTGATGCCAGGGGGACAGATACGCAGTATTTT. Its protein is CASSDARGTDTQYF.

This chain links TRBV5-4 with TRBJ1-2; D might be TRBD1 (6 bases). Looked up from germline, CDR1 is SGHNT and CDR2 is YYREEE (reference sequence). This CDR3 spans 14 amino acids. V was pared by 1 base and J by 8 bases, with 15 bases between. CDR3: CASSLSHRDNGYTF. As DNA, the CDR3 is TGTGCCAGCAGCTTGTCTCACAGGGATAACGGCTACACCTTC.

V is TRBV6-1 and J is TRBJ1-4; 12 bases are a match to TRBD1. The CDR3 is 14 amino acids. Germline trimming cut 1 base from V and 14 bases from J; bases unmatched to any gene: 5. Germline V gives CDR1 MNHNS, CDR2 SASEGT. In DNA form, the CDR3 reads TGTGCCAGCAGTGAAGGCGGGACAGGGGGCAATCTGTTTTTT. Translated, it gives CASSEGGTGGNLFF.

The chain has TRBV18 and TRBJ1-1, with 8 bases fitting TRBD1. CDR1 KGHSH and CDR2 LQKENI come from the germline V gene. This CDR3 has 16 residues. The V and J ends lost 3 bases and 5 bases, in that order; junction bases with no gene match: 11. CDR3 amino acids: CASSPNWSGGGTEAFF. The CDR3 nucleotides are TGTGCCAGCTCACCTAACTGGTCAGGGGGCGGGACTGAAGCTTTCTTT.